A selection of T cell receptor beta chains follows, all from one sample in a study of tumor-infiltrating lymphocytes in localized non-small cell lung cancer. TCRdb's table, derived via immunoSEQ multiplex PCR, lists solely in-frame clones and lacks some. The repertoire holds 13,000 or so clones, with approximately 62% as singletons. Sequenced sample: uninvolved lung tissue not adjacent to the tumor. These receptors all come from a human donor with non-small cell lung cancer. Both conserved end residues are part of each CDR3. A D gene is named only where the DNA matches it firmly. Clone size, where shown, is once, few, many, or a class for clones that have expanded.

clone size | V gene | D gene | CDR3 protein
. | TRBV2 | . | CASSQGRHTEAFF
. | TRBV10-3 | . | CAISESNGGLDTEAFF
. | TRBV7-2 | TRBD1 | CASSLDGTGGLNTEAFF
. | TRBV2 | . | CASSEGGTPISSGNTIYF
. | TRBV2 | TRBD1 | CASSEGGTGGEKLFF
. | TRBV5-1 | TRBD1 | CASSSTGARETQYF
. | TRBV5-4 | . | CASSLGLNTNTGELFF
. | TRBV11-2 | TRBD2 | CASSHRLAEYNEQFF
. | TRBV19 | . | CASSPFSNTGELFF
. | TRBV27 | . | CASSRRDMGFSGANVLTF
. | TRBV7-3 | . | CASSLIFLFNYGYTF
. | TRBV19 | TRBD1 | CASTPRDRDGYTF
few | TRBV7-9 | . | CASSPTGSRAFF
. | TRBV28 | . | CASSFFGGFGTDTQYF
. | TRBV6-5 | TRBD1 | CASMKGQGDQPQHF
. | TRBV6-4 | . | CASSDRYGEYNEQFF
. | TRBV5-8 | . | CASSLVQGGSGNTIYF
. | TRBV4-1 | . | CASSGSLNTGELFF
. | TRBV14 | . | CASSQGLQYGYTF
once | TRBV7-2 | . | CASSLQQGSGQPQHF
. | TRBV19 | . | CASSTQGGTEAFF
. | TRBV28 | . | CASSSAGRTFNQPQHF
once | TRBV14 | TRBD2 | CASSQDLTSGYQSSYNEQFF
few | TRBV4-1 | . | CASSQTRLRGGNQPQHF
. | TRBV5-6 | TRBD1 | CASSGTGLNTEAFF
few | TRBV19 | . | CASRDSSYNSPLHF
. | TRBV19 | . | CASSIVLNGYEQYF